This record concerns one T cell receptor beta chain sequence. The target antigen is unknown. The conserved phenylalanine or tryptophan is not found at the CDR3 terminus, so this likely reflects a read error. The limits of the CDR3 on the DNA are not certain, so only TCRdb's listed CDR3 is given. These data belong to a study of breast tumors, draining lymph nodes, adjacent tissues. Overall study findings and caveats: Data only fit, rather than demonstrated, lymph node origin of most tumor T cells. Compared with lymph nodes, tumors were less diverse; compared with nontumor tissue, more.

The CDR3 sequence runs 14 residues, both termini included. The germline gives CDR1 SEHNR, CDR2 FQNEAQ (reference sequence). MiXCR, run by TCRdb on the multiplex PCR reads, gives a single entry per CDR3 protein. The sample consists of 150,000 to 200,000 distinct CDR3 sequences, around 33% of them appearing once. Axillary draining lymph nodes of breast cancer patients supplied the node samples. Sequencing was carried out using axillary lymph node tissue. The origin of this receptor is a female donor with breast cancer. Some clones in this sample may be carry-over from other donors' samples. The chain has TRBV7-9 and TRBJ1-3; the D call in the table, TRBD1, was not verified against the DNA. The CDR3 reads CASSQGFSGNTIHL.